The entry that follows covers one T cell receptor (beta chain) sequence. In the same sample, other DNA sequences code for this CDR3. The authors combined some 200,000 CFSE-labeled responder cells with some 200,000 irradiated, violet-dye-labeled stimulator cells in plates. This table comes from immunoSEQ multiplex PCR, and its TCRdb copy is limited to in-frame clones, with some not included. The data contain approximately 15,000 clones, about 38% of them singletons. The data were taken from a study of graft-versus-host responses after intestinal transplantation. The sample consisted of alloreactive CD8+ T cells from a mixed lymphocyte reaction culture, taken before intestinal transplant. Subset: CFSE-low proliferating T cells sorted from roughly 6-day pre-transplant mixed lymphocyte reaction (GvH or HvG direction). The clonotype comes from a human patient who received an intestinal transplant.

CDR3 in amino acids: CAISPNRGPYDTEAFF. CDR3 nucleotide sequence: TGTGCCATCAGTCCGAACAGGGGGCCTTACGACACTGAAGCTTTCTTT. The chain joins TRBV10-3 to TRBJ1-1; TRBD1 matches 9 bases. This CDR3 has 16 amino acids. Germline CDR1 reads ENHRY; CDR2 reads SYGVKD. J gave up 3 bases and V 5 bases, and 10 bases lay outside the gene matches.